This T cell receptor (beta chain) was found in a study of cytomegalovirus exposure and HLA in healthy donors. The CDR3 runs to 14 residues. The V gene end was trimmed by 5 bases and the J gene end by 6 bases; junction bases not matched to a gene: 7. The V gene's germline CDR1 is SGHTA and CDR2 FQGNSA. PCR was performed using 60 Vbeta and 13 Jbeta primers. In the study's own analysis: Later, an analysis found roughly 80 million unique TCR beta chains, and about 10 million of these were shared. The protocol was immunoSEQ multiplex PCR, while the TCRdb copy is restricted to in-frame clones and leaves out a portion. V, J and clone size are taken as reported in that table, and D and trimming were inferred from the DNA itself. Of more than 100,000 clones in the sample, about 78% are singletons; the top ten hold just under 8.5%. Study results and limitations: There were under 200 TCR beta chains listed as cytomegalovirus-associated. The classifier, whose performance was assessed in both the original and validation cohorts, reportedly diagnosed cytomegalovirus status with high specificity and sensitivity.

Note on this clone: The antigen is undetermined.

The chain links TRBV7-2 to TRBJ2-3; 8 bases match TRBD2. Sequencing was performed on PBMCs. This TCR came from a woman between 35 and 50 years old in good health and CMV-seropositive. The CDR3 loop is CASSQTGGRDTQYF. In DNA form, the CDR3 reads TGTGCCAGCAGCCAGACGGGGGGGCGGGATACGCAGTATTTT.